The sequence of this TCR beta chain was determined in a study of cytomegalovirus exposure and HLA in healthy donors. PCR used 60 Vbeta primers and 13 Jbeta primers. Measured with immunoSEQ multiplex PCR; TCRdb has only the in-frame clones, and not every one. Altogether approximately 77,000 clones are present, 70% to 85% being singletons, with the ten largest covering roughly 7.2%. With respect to this clone: The antigen remains unidentified.

Germline CDR1 is MNHEY and CDR2 is SVGAGI. The CDR3 spans 14 residues. V lost 6 bases and J 5 bases, leaving 16 bases between the germline ends. General study results and limits: For TCR beta chains, V- and J-gene trimming was later linked to a missense DCLRE1C variant.

The rearrangement links TRBV6-5 to TRBJ2-5, with a possible D match to TRBD2 (6 bases). The sequence came from a woman aged 40 to 50 in good health and CMV-seronegative. What was sequenced was PBMCs. The CDR3 protein is CASSPGRGGETQYF. The CDR3 DNA follows: TGTGCCAGCAGCCCCGGGCGGGGAGGTGAGACCCAGTACTTC.